These 24 T cell receptor beta chains came from one sample sequenced in a study of OX40 agonist ivuxolimab in advanced cancers. Data came from immunoSEQ multiplex PCR; TCRdb stores just in-frame clones and leaves some out. The data hold 70,000 or so clones, with more than 85% observed a single time. Sample: CD4+ or CD8+ T cells sorted from blood, taken in a trial of the OX40 agonist ivuxolimab. These receptor sequences come from an adult with an advanced solid tumor such as melanoma, head and neck, liver or kidney cancer.

The gene calls are TRBV10-2 and TRBJ2-5; 10 nucleotides match TRBD2. Germline V lookup: CDR1 WSHSY, CDR2 SAAADI. V was pared by 1 base and J by 6 bases, with 8 bases of the junction left unmatched. The CDR3 covers 16 residues. As DNA, the CDR3 is TGCGCCAGCAGTGAGTTCTCTAGCGGGAGTGTACAGACCCAGTACTTC. It specifies CASSEFSSGSVQTQYF.

This clone was seen just once. The V and J genes are TRBV6-6 and TRBJ1-5; D is uncertain. Trimming removed 6 bases at V and 3 bases at J, with 15 bases between. Germline loops: CDR1 MNHNY, CDR2 SVGAGI (reference sequence). The CDR3 loop spans 15 amino acids. The CDR3 coding sequence is TGTGCCAGCAGGGCAGCTTCCGATTTCAATCAGCCCCAGCATTTT. Its translation is CASRAASDFNQPQHF.

Only one count was recorded for this clone. The V gene is TRBV7-9, the J gene TRBJ1-2; TRBD1 agrees at 8 bases. V was pared by 5 bases and J by 2 bases, with 13 bases of the junction left unmatched. CDR3 length: 17 residues. From germline, CDR1 is SEHNR and CDR2 FQNEAQ (reference sequence). The CDR3, as DNA: TGTGCCAGCAGCATTGACAGGGGTCAAGGCTTGAACTATGGCTACACCTTC. It translates to CASSIDRGQGLNYGYTF.

V and J are TRBV28 and TRBJ2-7; 11 bases map to TRBD2. This CDR3 has 13 amino acids. The ends lost 6 bases at V and 5 bases at J; junction bases unmatched: 3. CDR1 MDHEN and CDR2 SYDVKM come from the germline V gene. The CDR3 protein is CASRGLAGHEQYF. CDR3 DNA: TGTGCCAGCAGAGGACTAGCGGGCCACGAGCAGTACTTC.

Written as DNA, the CDR3 is TGTGCCAGCAGCATGACCCCGGGACAGGGTTCCTACAATGAGCAGTTCTTC. Amino acids: CASSMTPGQGSYNEQFF. The chain joins TRBV7-2 to TRBJ2-1; 9 nucleotides line up with TRBD1. Germline values: CDR1 SGHTA, CDR2 FQGNSA. V was pared by 5 bases and J by 1 base, with 9 bases of the junction left unmatched. CDR3 length: 17 amino acids.

V and J are TRBV27 and TRBJ2-2; no reliable D call. CDR3 length: 14 amino acids. V was clipped by 3 bases and J by 0 bases, with 5 bases between them. Germline CDR1 and CDR2: MNHEY and SMNVEV (reference sequence). Written as DNA, the CDR3 is TGTGCCAGCAGTTTTGGAGCGAACACCGGGGAGCTGTTTTTT. It translates to CASSFGANTGELFF.

This chain links TRBV27 with TRBJ2-3, with D perhaps matching TRBD1 or TRBD2 (7 bases each). The germline gives CDR1 MNHEY, CDR2 SMNVEV (reference sequence). The CDR3 has 15 residues. V lost 5 bases and J 0 bases, leaving 12 bases between the germline ends. The DNA of the CDR3 is TGTGCCAGCAGTGACAGGGACTACAGCACAGATACGCAGTATTTT. This encodes CASSDRDYSTDTQYF.

In its sample, this clone was seen once. The chain uses TRBV2 and TRBJ2-4, with 15 positions matching TRBD2. With V trimmed by 10 bases and J by 8 bases, 9 bases remained unmatched. Germline V gene data show CDR1 as SNHLY and CDR2 as FYNNEI. The CDR3 is 15 amino acids. CDR3 loop: CATGLAGGGRDIQYF. The CDR3 nucleotides read TGTGCCACGGGACTAGCGGGGGGAGGAAGGGACATTCAGTACTTC.

The chain is built from TRBV27 and TRBJ1-3; 8 bases match TRBD1. Germline CDR1 and CDR2: MNHEY and SMNVEV (reference sequence). The CDR3 is 15 amino acids. V shed 2 bases, J shed 2 bases, and the junction held 2 bases outside the gene matches. CDR3 sequence: CASSLPDRAGNTIYF. The CDR3 bases are TGTGCCAGCAGTTTACCGGACAGGGCTGGAAACACCATATATTTT.

The chain carries TRBV9 and TRBJ2-2; 10 bases map to TRBD1. CDR1 is SGDLS and CDR2 is YYNGEE in the germline V gene. Unmatched junction bases numbered 7, after V lost 2 bases and J lost 6 bases. The CDR3 extends over 16 amino acids. As DNA, the CDR3 is TGTGCCAGCAGCGTCCGGGACAGGGGAACCTCCGGGGAGCTGTTTTTT. The encoded protein is CASSVRDRGTSGELFF.

The gene calls are TRBV28 and TRBJ1-2; D possibly corresponds to TRBD1 (5 bases). Trimming pared 5 bases from V and 8 bases from J, leaving 12 bases between. The CDR3 has 12 residues. CDR1 is MDHEN, CDR2 SYDVKM, per germline. The CDR3 sequence is CASSRRVGGYTF. The CDR3 coding sequence is TGTGCCAGCAGTCGCAGGGTAGGGGGCTACACCTTC.

This clone has only a few counts. The chain is built from TRBV11-2 and TRBJ2-1, with D possibly TRBD2 on 6 matching bases. CDR1 is SGHAT, CDR2 FQNNGV, per germline. Trimming cost V 1 base and J 6 bases, with 16 bases left between them. The CDR3 has 16 residues. The CDR3 coding sequence is TGTGCCAGCAGCTTAGGGTCCAGGCAAGCGGGCAATGAGCAGTTCTTC. Translating it yields CASSLGSRQAGNEQFF.

CDR3 nucleotides: TGTGCCAGCAGCTTAGGCCTGACCTGGGACGAGCAGTACTTC. It is translated as CASSLGLTWDEQYF. V usage is TRBV13 and J usage is TRBJ2-7, with D uncertain. CDR3 size: 14 residues. Looked up from germline, CDR1 is PRHDT and CDR2 is FYEKMQ (reference sequence). Trimming took off 0 bases at V and 5 bases at J, with 11 bases between the two ends.

In DNA form, the CDR3 reads TGTGCCAGCAGCTCGTTACCGGGACTAGCGGGAGGCGGCACAGATACGCAGTATTTT. Its translation: CASSSLPGLAGGGTDTQYF. V and J are TRBV5-4 and TRBJ2-3, with 15 bases that match TRBD2. CDR1 is SGHNT, CDR2 YYREEE, per germline (reference sequence). The trim removed 3 bases at V and 1 base at J, leaving 9 bases unmatched. The CDR3 loop spans 19 amino acids.

This sequence joins TRBV6-5 and TRBJ2-2, with D possibly TRBD2 on 5 matching bases. The CDR3 consists of 13 residues. The V gene lost 6 bases and the J gene lost 1 base, with 6 bases spanning the gap. Germline lookup yields CDR1 MNHEY and CDR2 SVGAGI. In DNA, the CDR3 is TGTGCCAGCAGAGGAGGGAACACCGGGGAGCTGTTTTTT. Amino acid sequence: CASRGGNTGELFF.

This chain uses TRBV7-9 with TRBJ2-1; the match to TRBD1 covers 8 bases. Germline trimming cut 2 bases from V and 9 bases from J; bases unmatched to any gene: 9. The CDR3 totals 15 residues. Germline values: CDR1 SEHNR, CDR2 FQNEAQ (reference sequence). CDR3 nucleotides: TGTGCCAGCAGCTTACAGGGGGCTCTGGCGGGTGAGCAGTTCTTC. It yields the protein CASSLQGALAGEQFF.

The chain recombines TRBV5-4 with TRBJ1-2, with D perhaps matching TRBD1 (5 bases). With 6 bases removed from V and 2 bases from J, the gap between germline ends came to 11 bases. Germline lookup yields CDR1 SGHNT and CDR2 YYREEE (reference sequence). This CDR3 contains 13 residues. The CDR3 region has the DNA TGTGCCAGCAACCGGGACTTAAACTATGGCTACACCTTC. Protein sequence: CASNRDLNYGYTF.

The chain combines TRBV10-3 with TRBJ2-7; 10 bases align to TRBD2. CDR3 length: 18 amino acids. Unmatched junction bases numbered 16, after V lost 2 bases and J lost 6 bases. Germline V lookup: CDR1 ENHRY, CDR2 SYGVKD. The CDR3 loop is CAISETSPGTSASGEQYF. Written as DNA, the CDR3 is TGTGCCATCAGTGAGACCTCTCCCGGGACTAGCGCGTCGGGCGAGCAGTACTTC.

For the CDR3, the DNA is TGTGCCAGCCATGGCGTCACTGAAGCTTTCTTT. Translating it yields CASHGVTEAFF. This rearrangement joins TRBV6-1 to TRBJ1-1; the D is unclear. Germline V lookup: CDR1 MNHNS, CDR2 SASEGT. The V gene lost 8 bases and the J gene lost 4 bases, with 8 bases spanning the gap. This CDR3 contains 11 residues.

V usage is TRBV5-5 and J usage is TRBJ1-5; tentative D call: TRBD1 (6 bases). The CDR3 is made up of 15 amino acids. The germline V gene has CDR1 SGHKS and CDR2 YYEKEE (reference sequence). Trimming took off 4 bases at V and 1 base at J, with 12 bases between the two ends. The CDR3 protein is CASSKGDESNQPQHF. CDR3 nucleotides: TGTGCCAGCAGCAAGGGGGATGAGAGCAATCAGCCCCAGCATTTT.

This clone came up once. V and J are TRBV5-1 and TRBJ2-5, with TRBD2 as a possible D gene (6 bases). Matching the DNA end better, TRBJ2-7 makes the J call doubtful. CDR1 and CDR2 from the germline V gene are SGHRS and YFSETQ. The CDR3 runs 17 residues. The CDR3 DNA reads as TGCGCCAGCAGCTTAGATCAGGGAGGCCCGAGGTTCTACGAGCAGTACTTC. This gives the protein CASSLDQGGPRFYEQYF.

The chain couples TRBV2 to TRBJ2-3; the match to TRBD2 covers 15 bases. Germline trimming cut 6 bases from V and 4 bases from J; bases unmatched to any gene: 11. The germline V gene has CDR1 SNHLY and CDR2 FYNNEI. The CDR3 is 18 amino acids. In nucleotides, the CDR3 is TGTGCCAGCAGAGGTGGACTAGCGGGAGGGCCATGGGCAGATACGCAGTATTTT. Amino acids: CASRGGLAGGPWADTQYF.

V gene TRBV5-4 combines with J gene TRBJ1-1; maybe TRBD1 (5 bases). Germline V CDR1 and CDR2: SGHNT, YYREEE (reference sequence). The CDR3 is made up of 17 amino acids. Trimming pared 2 bases from V and 0 bases from J, leaving 17 bases between. CDR3 amino acids: CASSFLSPGSMNTEAFF. Here the CDR3 DNA reads TGTGCCAGCAGCTTCCTGTCACCAGGGTCCATGAACACTGAAGCTTTCTTT.

The chain combines TRBV29-1 with TRBJ1-2; D is perhaps TRBD1 (5 bases). The germline V gene encodes CDR1 SQVTM and CDR2 ANQGSEA. V gave up 1 base and J gave up 2 bases, with 5 bases separating them. The CDR3 length is 12 residues. The CDR3, as DNA: TGCAGCGTTGAAGCAGGGAACTATGGCTACACCTTC. It encodes CSVEAGNYGYTF.